This passage covers 23 T cell receptor beta chains from one sample sequenced in a study of T cell responses to AZD1222 COVID-19 vaccine. Sequencing was performed with immunoSEQ multiplex PCR; in TCRdb, only in-frame clones are kept and a portion is missing. Found here are about 120,000 clones, more than 75% of them singletons; the top ten hold about a fifth. The sample in question was peripheral blood, obtained on day 0 of AZD1222 vaccination. These receptors were collected from an adult in good health.

The rearrangement joins TRBV7-6 to TRBJ1-4; a possible D gene is TRBD1 (6 bases). The CDR3 has 17 amino acids. Trimming shortened V by 2 bases and J by 8 bases, and 21 bases separated the two germline ends. From germline, CDR1 is SGHVS and CDR2 FNYEAQ. As DNA, the CDR3 is TGTGCCAGCAGCTTATTACTTAGTGGCCGGGGGGGCGAAAAACTGTTTTTT. Its protein is CASSLLLSGRGGEKLFF.

This clone was detected once. The chain couples TRBV3-1 (or the pseudogene TRBV3-2) to TRBJ1-5; D unclear. With 1 base removed from V and 6 bases from J, the gap between germline ends came to 10 bases. CDR3 length: 14 amino acids. CDR1 and CDR2 from the germline V gene are LGHDT and YNNKEL (reference sequence). CDR3: CASSQVFSAQPQHF. DNA for the CDR3: TGTGCCAGCAGCCAAGTTTTTAGTGCTCAGCCCCAGCATTTT.

This chain connects TRBV10-2 to TRBJ2-3, with 7 bases fitting TRBD1. Germline CDR1 is WSHSY and CDR2 is SAAADI. V lost 7 bases, J lost 3 bases, and 4 bases stayed unmatched. This CDR3 is built from 13 residues. As DNA, the CDR3 is TGCGCCAGCAAGGGGGCCGGGACAGATACGCAGTATTTT. The encoded protein is CASKGAGTDTQYF.

The chain uses TRBV7-8 and TRBJ1-5; D is undetermined. CDR1 and CDR2 from the germline V gene are SGHVS and FQNEAQ. The CDR3 length is 20 residues. V shed 2 bases and J shed 2 bases, with 25 bases lying between them. CDR3 region: CASSLPPWAVQRARNQPQHF. The CDR3 nucleotides read TGTGCCAGCAGCTTACCCCCCTGGGCAGTTCAACGAGCTCGCAATCAGCCCCAGCATTTT.

J is TRBJ2-3 and V is TRBV5-4, with D possibly matching TRBD1 (6 bases). CDR3 length: 14 residues. The germline V and J ends were trimmed by 1 base and 4 bases, with 10 bases remaining between them. Germline V lookup: CDR1 SGHNT, CDR2 YYREEE (reference sequence). The DNA of the CDR3 is TGTGCCAGCAGCTTGAGAGGGGGACCAGATACGCAGTATTTT. Translated, it gives CASSLRGGPDTQYF.

CDR3 region: CASSQDQGANVLTF. DNA for the CDR3: TGCGCCAGCAGCCAAGATCAAGGGGCCAACGTCCTGACTTTC. This sequence joins TRBV4-3 and TRBJ2-6; D is unresolved. This CDR3 region has 14 residues. V was shortened by 0 bases and J by 4 bases, with 4 bases between the two germline ends. Germline V gene lookup returns CDR1 LGHNA and CDR2 YSLEER.

J is TRBJ2-6 and V is TRBV11-3; tentative D call: TRBD2 (5 bases). The CDR3 has 18 amino acids. Germline CDR1 is SGHNT and CDR2 is YENEEA. V shed 4 bases and J shed 2 bases, with 18 bases lying between them. The CDR3 protein is CASSSSGFTTPGANVLTF. The CDR3 DNA sequence: TGTGCCAGCAGCTCATCGGGATTCACCACGCCTGGGGCCAACGTCCTGACTTTC.

The chain recombines TRBV6-5 with TRBJ1-1; D gene uncertain. The CDR3 loop spans 13 amino acids. The germline V gene encodes CDR1 MNHEY and CDR2 SVGAGI. The V end was cut by 6 bases, the J end by 4 bases, with 12 bases between. CDR3 region: CASSTGGSTEAFF. The CDR3 DNA reads TGTGCCAGCAGCACCGGAGGCTCCACTGAAGCTTTCTTT.

V and J are TRBV4-1 and TRBJ2-7; D unclear. This CDR3 has 14 residues. V was cut by 0 bases and J by 5 bases, with 11 bases left in between. The germline V gene encodes CDR1 MGHRA and CDR2 YSYEKL. This CDR3 is CASSQETVGHEQYF. The CDR3 DNA is TGCGCCAGCAGCCAAGAAACAGTAGGCCACGAGCAGTACTTC.

The V and J genes are TRBV6-2 or TRBV6-3 and TRBJ1-1; no definite D call. Trimming pared 3 bases from V and 6 bases from J, leaving 8 bases between. CDR3 size: 12 residues. Per the germline V gene, CDR1 is MNHEY and CDR2 is SVGEGT. The CDR3 sequence: CASSYVEAEAFF. The CDR3, as DNA: TGTGCCAGCAGTTATGTGGAAGCTGAAGCTTTCTTT.

This clone was observed at least ten times. The chain employs TRBV2 and TRBJ2-2, with TRBD2 identical over 9 bases. The CDR3 sequence is 15 residues long. Germline CDR1 SNHLY, CDR2 FYNNEI. V was clipped by 4 bases and J by 4 bases; unmatched bases: 4. CDR3 nucleotides: TGTGCCAGCAGTGCGGCGGGGGGGCGCACCGGGGAGCTGTTTTTT. The encoded protein is CASSAAGGRTGELFF.

The gene calls are TRBV11-3 and TRBJ2-1; 12 bases are a match to TRBD2. CDR3 size: 15 residues. The junction had 1 base not matched to a gene; V was cut back by 5 bases and J by 2 bases. The germline V gene has CDR1 SGHNT and CDR2 YENEEA. The CDR3 nucleotides read TGTGCCAGCAGCCGACTAGCGGGGGCCTACAATGAGCAGTTCTTC. This gives the protein CASSRLAGAYNEQFF.

V and J are TRBV21-1 and TRBJ2-7; TRBD2, the table's D call, was not compared with the DNA. TRBV21-1 is a documented pseudogene. The CDR3 has 15 amino acids. The CDR3 region has the DNA TGTGCCAGCAGGCCAGAGGGGAGGGGTTTATACGAGCAGTACTTC. Protein sequence: CASRPEGRGLYEQYF.

This CDR3 reads CASSRRDRGGYTF. The CDR3 nucleotides read TGTGCCAGTAGTCGGAGGGACAGGGGTGGCTACACCTTC. This chain joins TRBV19 and TRBJ1-2; 10 positions match TRBD1. CDR1 and CDR2 (germline): LNHDA, SQIVND (reference sequence). The V gene end was trimmed by 5 bases and the J gene end by 7 bases; junction bases not matched to a gene: 4. The CDR3 extends over 13 amino acids.

The chain uses TRBV2 and TRBJ1-5; 12 bases are a match to TRBD1. This CDR3 has 15 residues. Germline trimming cut 6 bases from V and 7 bases from J; bases unmatched to any gene: 7. Per the germline V gene, CDR1 is SNHLY and CDR2 is FYNNEI. CDR3 protein: CASSPGTGGAQPQHF. In DNA, the CDR3 is TGTGCCAGCAGCCCGGGGACAGGGGGCGCGCAGCCCCAGCATTTT.

This chain joins TRBV5-4 and TRBJ2-5, with 10 bases identical to TRBD2. Germline V gene lookup returns CDR1 SGHNT and CDR2 YYREEE (reference sequence). After removal of 6 bases from V and 2 bases from J, the junction contained 4 bases not matched to a gene. The CDR3 runs to 14 residues. CDR3 loop: CASNPLAGQETQYF. The CDR3, as DNA: TGTGCCAGCAATCCACTAGCGGGGCAAGAGACCCAGTACTTC.

In its sample, this clone was seen a few times. CDR3 sequence (DNA): TGTGCCAGCAGTACCTTCCAGGCACCTAACTATGGCTACACCTTC. Its protein product is CASSTFQAPNYGYTF. V gene TRBV6-5 combines with J gene TRBJ1-2, with no clear D. V was clipped by 5 bases and J by 0 bases, with 13 bases between them. CDR3 size: 15 residues. Germline CDR1 and CDR2: MNHEY and SVGAGI.

The gene calls are TRBV7-8 and TRBJ1-1; D not resolved. This CDR3 is built from 15 residues. Trimming left V 0 bases short and J 5 bases short, with 13 bases between. Germline lookup yields CDR1 SGHVS and CDR2 FQNEAQ. CDR3 region: CASSLAPRIRTEAFF. The CDR3 region has the DNA TGTGCCAGCAGCTTAGCGCCAAGGATTCGGACTGAAGCTTTCTTT. Full variable domain (missing parts from reference TRBV7-8 and TRBJ1-1): GAGVSQSPRYKVAKRGQDVALRCDPISGHVSLFWYQQALGQGPEFLTYFQNEAQLDKSGLPSDRFFAERPEGSVSTLKIQRTQQEDSAVYLCASSLAPRIRTEAFFGQGTRLTVV.

The rearrangement uses TRBV6-5 and TRBJ1-2; 8 bases map to TRBD1. From germline, CDR1 is MNHEY and CDR2 SVGAGI. V lost 6 bases, J lost 2 bases, and 2 bases stayed unmatched. The CDR3 is 13 amino acids. The CDR3 DNA follows: TGTGCCAGCAGGAGACAGGGGAACTATGGCTACACCTTC. It is translated as CASRRQGNYGYTF.

The J gene is TRBJ1-2, the V gene TRBV7-2; D possibly corresponds to TRBD1 (6 bases). This CDR3 has 13 residues. Trimming took 5 bases from V and 8 from J, leaving 15 bases between them. Per germline, CDR1 SGHTA and CDR2 FQGNSA. The DNA of the CDR3 is TGTGCCAGCAGCGCGCCCATCCAGGGGGGCTACACCTTC. This sequence encodes CASSAPIQGGYTF.

This chain uses TRBV7-6 with TRBJ1-6, with D maybe TRBD1 (6 bases). Trimming shortened V by 3 bases and J by 8 bases, and 14 bases separated the two germline ends. The CDR3 is 15 residues long. Germline CDR1 and CDR2: SGHVS and FNYEAQ. The CDR3 coding sequence is TGTGCCAGCAGCTTGTTCTCACAGGGCGATTCACCCCTCCACTTT. It specifies CASSLFSQGDSPLHF.

V gene TRBV2 combines with J gene TRBJ1-6; D gene ambiguous. This CDR3 is 14 amino acids long. The V gene lost 10 bases and the J gene lost 5 bases, with 15 bases spanning the gap. The V gene's germline CDR1 is SNHLY and CDR2 FYNNEI. CDR3 in amino acids: CAILGLDHNSPLHF. Here the CDR3 DNA reads TGTGCCATCCTAGGCCTGGACCATAATTCACCCCTCCACTTT.

The J gene is TRBJ2-1, the V gene TRBV12-3 or TRBV12-4; D ambiguous. The CDR3 consists of 13 residues. The V and J ends lost 2 bases and 3 bases respectively, with 5 bases between them. The CDR3 here is CASSLSGYNEQFF. The CDR3 DNA sequence: TGTGCCAGCAGTTTATCAGGCTACAATGAGCAGTTCTTC.